This TCR beta chain was profiled in a study of blood T cell repertoires in COVID-19. TCRdb's copy holds only in-frame clones and misses some; the assay was immunoSEQ multiplex PCR. This sample has 110,000 or so clones; 84% occur once, and the top ten carry approximately 7%. Germline values: CDR1 LGHDT, CDR2 YNNKEL (reference sequence). The ends were cut back, 9 bases at V and 6 bases at J, with 12 bases in the middle. The CDR3 covers 13 residues. V gene TRBV3-1 (or the pseudogene TRBV3-2) combines with J gene TRBJ1-6, with D tentatively TRBD1 (6 bases). Material: peripheral blood. The origin of this receptor is a woman in her 50s with acute or convalescent COVID-19. The CDR3 DNA is TGTGCCAGTACAGGGCGTGCTAATTCACCCCTCCACTTT. Residues: CASTGRANSPLHF.